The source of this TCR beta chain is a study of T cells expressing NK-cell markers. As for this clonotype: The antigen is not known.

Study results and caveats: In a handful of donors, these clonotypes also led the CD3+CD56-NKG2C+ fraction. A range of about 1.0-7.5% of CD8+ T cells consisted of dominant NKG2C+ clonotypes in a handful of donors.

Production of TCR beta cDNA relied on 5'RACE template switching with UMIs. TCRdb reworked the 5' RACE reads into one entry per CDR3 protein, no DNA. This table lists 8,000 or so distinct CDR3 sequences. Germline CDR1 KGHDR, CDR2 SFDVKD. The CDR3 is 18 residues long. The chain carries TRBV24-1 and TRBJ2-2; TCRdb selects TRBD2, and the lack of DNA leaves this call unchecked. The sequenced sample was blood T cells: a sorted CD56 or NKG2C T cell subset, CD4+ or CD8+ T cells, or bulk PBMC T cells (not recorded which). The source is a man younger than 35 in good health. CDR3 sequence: CATSDLEAGGPDTGELFF.